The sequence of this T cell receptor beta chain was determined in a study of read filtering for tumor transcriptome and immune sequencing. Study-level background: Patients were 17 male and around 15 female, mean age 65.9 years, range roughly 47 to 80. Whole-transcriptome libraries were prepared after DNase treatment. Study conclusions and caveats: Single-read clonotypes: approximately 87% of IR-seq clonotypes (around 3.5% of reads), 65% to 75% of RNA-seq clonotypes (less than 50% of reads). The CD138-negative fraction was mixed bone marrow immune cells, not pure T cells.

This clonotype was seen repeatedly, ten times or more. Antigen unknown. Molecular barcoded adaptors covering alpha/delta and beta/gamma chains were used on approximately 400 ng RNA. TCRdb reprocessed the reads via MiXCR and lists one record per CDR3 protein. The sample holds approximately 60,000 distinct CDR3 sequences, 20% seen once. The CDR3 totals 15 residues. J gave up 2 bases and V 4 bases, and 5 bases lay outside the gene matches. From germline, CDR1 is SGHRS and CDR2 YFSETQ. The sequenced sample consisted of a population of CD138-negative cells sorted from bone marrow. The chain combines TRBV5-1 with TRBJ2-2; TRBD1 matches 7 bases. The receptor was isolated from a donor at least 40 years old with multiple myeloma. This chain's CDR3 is CASSLRDSNTGELFF. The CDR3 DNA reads TGCGCCAGCAGCCTCCGGGACAGCAACACCGGGGAGCTGTTTTTT.